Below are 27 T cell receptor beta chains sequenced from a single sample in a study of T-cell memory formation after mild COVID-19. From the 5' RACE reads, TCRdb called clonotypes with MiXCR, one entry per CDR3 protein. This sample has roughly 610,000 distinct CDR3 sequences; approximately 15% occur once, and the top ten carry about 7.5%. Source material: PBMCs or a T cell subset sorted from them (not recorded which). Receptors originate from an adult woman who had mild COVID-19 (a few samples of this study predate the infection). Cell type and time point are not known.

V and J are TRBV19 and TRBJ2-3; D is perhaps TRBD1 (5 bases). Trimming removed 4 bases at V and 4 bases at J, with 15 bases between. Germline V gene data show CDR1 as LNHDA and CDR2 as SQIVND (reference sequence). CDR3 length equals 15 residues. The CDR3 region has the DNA TGTGCCAGTAGTACCCAGGGAATTCGCGCAGATACGCAGTATTTT. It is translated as CASSTQGIRADTQYF.

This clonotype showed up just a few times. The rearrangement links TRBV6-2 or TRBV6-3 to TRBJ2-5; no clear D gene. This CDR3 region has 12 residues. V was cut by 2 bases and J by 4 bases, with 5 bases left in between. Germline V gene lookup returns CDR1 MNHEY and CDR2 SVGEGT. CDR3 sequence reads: CASSYVGETQYF. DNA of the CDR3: TGTGCCAGCAGTTACGTGGGAGAGACCCAGTACTTC.

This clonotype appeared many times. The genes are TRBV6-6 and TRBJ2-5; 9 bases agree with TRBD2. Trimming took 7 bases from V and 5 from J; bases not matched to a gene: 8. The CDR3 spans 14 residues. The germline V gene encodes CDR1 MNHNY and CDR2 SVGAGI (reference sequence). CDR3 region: CASTLASGKETQYF. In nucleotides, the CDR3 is TGTGCCAGCACCCTAGCTAGCGGGAAGGAGACCCAGTACTTC.

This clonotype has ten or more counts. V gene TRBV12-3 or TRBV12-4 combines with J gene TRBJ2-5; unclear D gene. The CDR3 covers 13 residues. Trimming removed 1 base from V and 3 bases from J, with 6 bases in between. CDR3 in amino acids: CASSLGRKETQYF. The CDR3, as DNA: TGTGCCAGCAGTTTAGGCAGAAAAGAGACCCAGTACTTC.

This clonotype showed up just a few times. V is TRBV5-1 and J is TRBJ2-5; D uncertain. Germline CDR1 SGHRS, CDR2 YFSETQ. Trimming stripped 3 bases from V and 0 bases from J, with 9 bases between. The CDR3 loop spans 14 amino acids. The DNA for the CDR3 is TGCGCCAGCAGCTCAACTTCGTACCAAGAGACCCAGTACTTC. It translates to CASSSTSYQETQYF.

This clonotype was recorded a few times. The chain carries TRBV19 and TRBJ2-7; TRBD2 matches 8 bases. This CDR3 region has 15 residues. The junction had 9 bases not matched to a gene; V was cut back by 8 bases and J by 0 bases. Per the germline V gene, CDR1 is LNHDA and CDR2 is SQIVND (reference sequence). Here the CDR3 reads CASGSNSGISYEQYF. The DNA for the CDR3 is TGTGCCAGTGGTAGCAATAGCGGGATCTCCTACGAGCAGTACTTC.

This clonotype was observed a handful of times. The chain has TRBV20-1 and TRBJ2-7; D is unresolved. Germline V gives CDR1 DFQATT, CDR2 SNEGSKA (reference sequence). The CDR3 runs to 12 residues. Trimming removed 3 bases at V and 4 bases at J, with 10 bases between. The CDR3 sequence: CSARDDGYEQYF. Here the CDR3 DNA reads TGCAGTGCTAGGGACGACGGATACGAGCAGTACTTC.

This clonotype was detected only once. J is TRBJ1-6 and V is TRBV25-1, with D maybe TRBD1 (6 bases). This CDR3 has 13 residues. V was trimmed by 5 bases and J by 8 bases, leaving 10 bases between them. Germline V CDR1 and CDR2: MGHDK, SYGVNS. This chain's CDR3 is CASSTGYDSPLHF. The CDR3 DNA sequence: TGTGCCAGCAGTACAGGGTATGATTCACCCCTCCACTTT. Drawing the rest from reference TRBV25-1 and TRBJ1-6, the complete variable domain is EADIYQTPRYLVIGTGKKITLECSQTMGHDKMYWYQQDPGMELHLIHYSYGVNSTEKGDLSSESTVSRIRTEHFPLTLESARPSHTSQYLCASSTGYDSPLHFGNGTRLTVT.

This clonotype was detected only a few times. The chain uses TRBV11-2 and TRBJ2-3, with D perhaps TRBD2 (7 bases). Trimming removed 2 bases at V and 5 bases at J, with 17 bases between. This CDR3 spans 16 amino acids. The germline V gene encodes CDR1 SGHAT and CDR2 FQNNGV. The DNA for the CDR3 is TGTGCCAGCAGCTTAAAGTGGGGGGGCGCGGGAGATACGCAGTATTTT. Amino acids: CASSLKWGGAGDTQYF.

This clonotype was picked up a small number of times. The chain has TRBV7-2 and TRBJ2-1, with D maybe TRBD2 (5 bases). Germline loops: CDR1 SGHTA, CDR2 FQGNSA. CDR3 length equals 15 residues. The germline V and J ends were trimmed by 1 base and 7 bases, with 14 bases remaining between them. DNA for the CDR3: TGTGCCAGCAGCTTAGACGGGGTTATACAGAATGAGCAGTTCTTC. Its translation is CASSLDGVIQNEQFF.

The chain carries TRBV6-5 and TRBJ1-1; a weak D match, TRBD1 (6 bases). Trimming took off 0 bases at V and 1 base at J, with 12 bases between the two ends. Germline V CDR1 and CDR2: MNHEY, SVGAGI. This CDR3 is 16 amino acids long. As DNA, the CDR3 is TGTGCCAGCAGTTACTCTTTGGGGGCGGGGAACACTGAAGCTTTCTTT. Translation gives CASSYSLGAGNTEAFF.

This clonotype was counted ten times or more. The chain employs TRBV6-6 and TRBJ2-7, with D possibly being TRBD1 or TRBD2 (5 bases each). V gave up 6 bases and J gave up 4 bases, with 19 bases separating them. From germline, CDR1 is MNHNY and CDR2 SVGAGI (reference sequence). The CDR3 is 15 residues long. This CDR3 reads CASSQVLGAFYEQYF. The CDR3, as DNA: TGTGCCAGCAGCCAAGTCCTCGGGGCCTTTTACGAGCAGTACTTC.

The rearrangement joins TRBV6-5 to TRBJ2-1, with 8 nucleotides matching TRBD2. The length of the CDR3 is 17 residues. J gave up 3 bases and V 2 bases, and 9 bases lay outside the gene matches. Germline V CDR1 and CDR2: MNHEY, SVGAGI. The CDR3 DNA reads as TGTGCCAGCAGTTACACCCCATCCGGGGGGGGCTACAATGAGCAGTTCTTC. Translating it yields CASSYTPSGGGYNEQFF.

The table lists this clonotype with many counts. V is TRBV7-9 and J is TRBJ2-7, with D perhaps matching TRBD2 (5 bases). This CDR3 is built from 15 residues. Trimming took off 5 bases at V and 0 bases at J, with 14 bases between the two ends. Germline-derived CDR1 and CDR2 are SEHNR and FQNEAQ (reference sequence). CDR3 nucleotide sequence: TGTGCCAGCAGCCAACCGACGGGGAGCTCCTACGAGCAGTACTTC. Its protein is CASSQPTGSSYEQYF.

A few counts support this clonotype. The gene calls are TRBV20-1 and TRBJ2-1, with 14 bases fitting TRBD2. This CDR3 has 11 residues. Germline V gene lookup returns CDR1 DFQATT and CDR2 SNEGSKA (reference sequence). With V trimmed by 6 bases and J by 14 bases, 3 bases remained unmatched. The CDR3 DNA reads TGCAGTGCGCAGGGACTAGCGGGGGAGTTCTTC. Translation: CSAQGLAGEFF.

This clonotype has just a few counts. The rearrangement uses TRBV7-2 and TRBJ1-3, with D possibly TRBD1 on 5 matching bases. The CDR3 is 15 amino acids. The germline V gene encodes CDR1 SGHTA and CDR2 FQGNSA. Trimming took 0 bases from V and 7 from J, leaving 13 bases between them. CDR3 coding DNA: TGTGCCAGCAGCTTAGCCCGGGGCACGCTCAACACCATATATTTT. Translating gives CASSLARGTLNTIYF.

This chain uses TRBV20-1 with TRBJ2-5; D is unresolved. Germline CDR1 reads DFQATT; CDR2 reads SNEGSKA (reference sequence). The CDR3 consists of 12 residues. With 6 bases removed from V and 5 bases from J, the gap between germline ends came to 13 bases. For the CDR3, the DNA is TGCAGTGCCCTACGAAATCTGGAGACCCAGTACTTC. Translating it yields CSALRNLETQYF.

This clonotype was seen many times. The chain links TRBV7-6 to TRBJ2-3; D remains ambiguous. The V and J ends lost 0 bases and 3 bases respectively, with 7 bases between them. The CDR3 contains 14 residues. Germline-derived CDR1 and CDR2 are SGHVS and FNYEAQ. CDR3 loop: CASSLARHTDTQYF. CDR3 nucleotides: TGTGCCAGCAGCTTAGCGCGTCATACAGATACGCAGTATTTT.

CDR3 in amino acids: CASSYSWGQGTDSPLHF. In nucleotides, the CDR3 is TGTGCCAGCAGTTACTCGTGGGGACAGGGTACAGACTCACCCCTCCACTTT. The V gene is TRBV6-5, the J gene TRBJ1-6; TRBD1 matches 9 bases. This CDR3 is built from 17 residues. Trimming cost V 0 bases and J 10 bases; bases outside gene matches: 10. Germline-derived CDR1 and CDR2 are MNHEY and SVGAGI.

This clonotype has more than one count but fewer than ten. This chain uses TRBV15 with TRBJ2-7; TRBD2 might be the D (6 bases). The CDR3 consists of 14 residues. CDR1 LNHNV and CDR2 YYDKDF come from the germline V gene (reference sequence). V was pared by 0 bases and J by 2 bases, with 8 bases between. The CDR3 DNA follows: TGTGCCACCAGCAGAGAGCGGGGACCCTACGAGCAGTACTTC. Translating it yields CATSRERGPYEQYF.

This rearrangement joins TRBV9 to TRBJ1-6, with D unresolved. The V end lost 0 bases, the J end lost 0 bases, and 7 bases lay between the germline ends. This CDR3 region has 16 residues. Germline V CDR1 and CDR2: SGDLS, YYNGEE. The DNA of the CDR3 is TGTGCCAGCAGCGTAGGCCCGAGCTCCTATAATTCACCCCTCCACTTT. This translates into CASSVGPSSYNSPLHF.

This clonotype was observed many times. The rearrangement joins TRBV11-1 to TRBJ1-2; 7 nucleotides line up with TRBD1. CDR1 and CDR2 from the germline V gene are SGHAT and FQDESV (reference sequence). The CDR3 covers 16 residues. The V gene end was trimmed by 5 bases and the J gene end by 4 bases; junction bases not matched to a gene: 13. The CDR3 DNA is TGTGCCAGCAGCCCCATCAACAGGGGTGGCACCTATGGCTACACCTTC. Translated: CASSPINRGGTYGYTF.

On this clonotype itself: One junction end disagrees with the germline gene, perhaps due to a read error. CDR3 loop: CASSSKEGPTNTGELFF. In DNA form, the CDR3 reads TGTGCTAGCAGCTCCAAAGAGGGACCGACGAACACCGGGGAGCTGTTTTTT. The genes are TRBV7-7 and TRBJ2-2; D is perhaps TRBD1 or TRBD2 (5 bases each). Germline V gene lookup returns CDR1 SSHAT and CDR2 FNYEAQ (reference sequence). The CDR3 is made up of 17 amino acids.

CDR3 in amino acids: CASSTGQLEAFF. The CDR3 nucleotides read TGTGCCAGCAGTACGGGACAGCTTGAAGCTTTCTTT. This rearrangement joins TRBV6-5 to TRBJ1-1; the match to TRBD1 covers 7 bases. V lost 5 bases and J lost 7; bases outside the gene matches: 4. This CDR3 has 12 amino acids. Germline V gene lookup returns CDR1 MNHEY and CDR2 SVGAGI.

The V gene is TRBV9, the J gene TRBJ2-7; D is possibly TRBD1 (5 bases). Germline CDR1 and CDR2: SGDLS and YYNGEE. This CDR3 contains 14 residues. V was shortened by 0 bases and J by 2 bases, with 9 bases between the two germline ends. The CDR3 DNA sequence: TGTGCCAGCAGCGTAGGGGGCGACGCCTACGAGCAGTACTTC. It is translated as CASSVGGDAYEQYF.

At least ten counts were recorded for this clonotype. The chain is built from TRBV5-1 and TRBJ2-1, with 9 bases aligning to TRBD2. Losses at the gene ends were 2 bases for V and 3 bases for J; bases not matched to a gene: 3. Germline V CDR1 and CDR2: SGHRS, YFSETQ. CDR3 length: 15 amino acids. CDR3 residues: CASSLTSGFYNEQFF. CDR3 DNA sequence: TGCGCCAGCAGCTTAACTAGCGGGTTCTACAATGAGCAGTTCTTC.

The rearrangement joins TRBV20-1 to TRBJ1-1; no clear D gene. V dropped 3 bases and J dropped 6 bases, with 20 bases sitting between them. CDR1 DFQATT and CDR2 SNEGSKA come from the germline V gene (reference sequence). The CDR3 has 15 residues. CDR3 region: CSASYSGSRRSEAFF. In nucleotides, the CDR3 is TGCAGTGCTAGCTACTCCGGGTCGCGTAGATCTGAAGCTTTCTTT.